This T cell receptor beta chain was obtained from a study of blood T cell repertoires in COVID-19. Turning to the study itself: PBMCs, B-cell-depleted T cells, or T cells were the source of the cDNA or gDNA that made up the material.

Some clones are missing from TCRdb's copy, which holds only in-frame ones; the method was immunoSEQ multiplex PCR. The sample lists roughly 160,000 clones, around nine tenths occurring once. The J segment lost 4 bases and the V segment lost 3 bases, leaving 3 bases of the junction unmatched. This CDR3 is 15 amino acids long. Looked up from germline, CDR1 is LNHDA and CDR2 is SQIVND (reference sequence). This sequence originates from a woman aged 80 or older with COVID-19, enrolled during active disease. This rearrangement joins TRBV19 to TRBJ1-5; TRBD1 matches at 10 bases. Sequences were obtained from peripheral blood. The CDR3 bases are TGTGCCAGTAGTATGACAGGGGGCCCTAATCAGCCCCAGCATTTT. Translation: CASSMTGGPNQPQHF.